Listed here are 28 T cell receptor beta chains from one sample, sequenced in a study of T cells after yellow fever vaccination. TCRdb reanalysed the 5' RACE reads using MiXCR and keeps one entry per CDR3 protein. This table has approximately 160,000 distinct CDR3 sequences, approximately 9.9% appearing once. This material consisted of CD8+ T cells sorted from PBMCs, taken 45 days after the yellow fever booster vaccination. Receptors were obtained from a man aged 18 to 30 who received the YFV17D yellow fever vaccine.

This clonotype turned up a few times. The genes are TRBV27 and TRBJ2-3, with D unresolved. The CDR3 totals 14 residues. Germline V gene data show CDR1 as MNHEY and CDR2 as SMNVEV (reference sequence). V was trimmed by 3 bases and J by 0 bases, leaving 7 bases between them. The CDR3 sequence: CASSFDKSTDTQYF. In DNA, the CDR3 is TGTGCCAGCAGTTTCGACAAAAGCACAGATACGCAGTATTTT.

This clonotype has only a few counts. The rearrangement uses TRBV28 and TRBJ2-4; 7 bases map to TRBD1. CDR1 is MDHEN, CDR2 SYDVKM, per germline. V shed 5 bases and J 4 bases; nucleotides not matched to a gene: 5. The CDR3 extends over 14 amino acids. DNA for the CDR3: TGTGCCAGCAGTCCTTCGACAGGGAAAAACATTCAGTACTTC. Residues: CASSPSTGKNIQYF.

The chain employs TRBV4-1 and TRBJ1-2; D may be TRBD1 (6 bases). The V and J ends lost 4 bases and 10 bases respectively, with 16 bases between them. The CDR3 runs 13 residues. Germline V CDR1 and CDR2: MGHRA, YSYEKL. Here the CDR3 reads CASSLPTGQHYTF. CDR3 bases: TGCGCCAGCAGCCTCCCAACGGGACAACACTACACCTTC.

This clonotype appeared a few times. The V and J genes are TRBV18 and TRBJ2-2; D unresolved. The V gene's germline CDR1 is KGHSH and CDR2 LQKENI. This CDR3 has 15 residues. The V end lost 7 bases, the J end lost 0 bases, and 12 bases lay between the germline ends. CDR3 loop: CASLGKQTNTGELFF. The CDR3 nucleotides are TGTGCCAGCTTGGGGAAGCAAACGAACACCGGGGAGCTGTTTTTT.

This clonotype occurred many times. CDR3 loop: CATSDLRAALNEQFF. CDR3 bases: TGTGCCACCAGTGATTTACGCGCCGCGCTAAATGAGCAGTTCTTC. This chain uses TRBV24-1 with TRBJ2-1; D ambiguous. The CDR3 has 15 amino acids. V lost 1 base, J lost 7 bases, and 13 bases lay in between. Per germline, CDR1 KGHDR and CDR2 SFDVKD.

This clonotype was counted a few times. This chain links TRBV6-4 with TRBJ2-1; 11 bases fit TRBD2. Germline V CDR1 and CDR2: MRHNA, SNTAGT. After removal of 4 bases from V and 6 bases from J, the junction contained 5 bases not matched to a gene. This CDR3 is built from 15 residues. The CDR3 DNA reads TGTGCCAGCAGTGCTATAGCGGGGGGGCCCAATGAGCAGTTCTTC. It codes for CASSAIAGGPNEQFF.

This chain uses TRBV9 with TRBJ2-1; D gene unclear. The ends were cut back, 7 bases at V and 0 bases at J, with 11 bases in the middle. CDR1 is SGDLS and CDR2 is YYNGEE in the germline V gene. The CDR3 consists of 14 residues. The DNA of the CDR3 is TGTGCCAGCGGGCTCACAGCCTCCTACAATGAGCAGTTCTTC. It is translated as CASGLTASYNEQFF.

The CDR3 DNA sequence: TGTGCCAGCAGCTCTCCGCAAGGGTCCGGGGAGCTGTTTTTT. It is translated as CASSSPQGSGELFF. The rearrangement uses TRBV7-9 and TRBJ2-2; D is unclear. Trimming cost V 4 bases and J 6 bases, with 12 bases left between them. This CDR3 contains 14 residues. Germline CDR1 is SEHNR and CDR2 is FQNEAQ (reference sequence).

The chain employs TRBV28 and TRBJ2-3, with 7 bases fitting TRBD1. The CDR3 totals 15 residues. V was pared by 6 bases and J by 3 bases, with 9 bases of the junction left unmatched. The V gene's germline CDR1 is MDHEN and CDR2 SYDVKM. CDR3 sequence: CASRPDRVYTDTQYF. The CDR3 DNA reads as TGTGCCAGCAGACCTGACAGGGTCTATACAGATACGCAGTATTTT.

The J gene is TRBJ1-1, the V gene TRBV27; 11 nucleotides match TRBD1. CDR1 and CDR2 from the germline V gene are MNHEY and SMNVEV (reference sequence). V shed 4 bases and J 4 bases; nucleotides not matched to a gene: 11. CDR3 size: 17 residues. The CDR3 protein is CASSSRTGGWVGTEAFF. The CDR3 DNA sequence: TGTGCCAGCAGTTCTCGGACAGGGGGCTGGGTGGGCACTGAAGCTTTCTTT.

The rearrangement uses TRBV6-2 or TRBV6-3 and TRBJ2-2; D ambiguous. V was clipped by 6 bases and J by 5 bases, with 10 bases between them. This CDR3 region has 13 residues. Germline values: CDR1 MNHEY, CDR2 SVGEGT. The DNA for the CDR3 is TGTGCCAGCAGACGTAGCAGTACCGGGGAGCTGTTTTTT. Its protein product is CASRRSSTGELFF.

By share of the sample, this clonotype is large. The chain recombines TRBV10-3 with TRBJ1-1; D unclear. The CDR3 runs 14 residues. The V gene lost 0 bases and the J gene lost 4 bases, with 9 bases spanning the gap. The germline V gene has CDR1 ENHRY and CDR2 SYGVKD. For the CDR3, the DNA is TGTGCCATCAGTGAGTCACGGAGGTTCACTGAAGCTTTCTTT. Its protein product is CAISESRRFTEAFF.

This clonotype was detected ten times or more. The rearrangement uses TRBV12-3 or TRBV12-4 and TRBJ2-7, with no clear D. Trimming removed 6 bases at V and 7 bases at J, with 16 bases between. CDR3 length equals 13 residues. The CDR3 DNA is TGTGCCAGCAGCCTAGGCGCGGCGAGGGAGCAGTACTTC. Its translation is CASSLGAAREQYF.

The chain is built from TRBV20-1 and TRBJ2-7, with D perhaps assigned TRBD1 or TRBD2 (6 bases each). CDR1 is DFQATT and CDR2 is SNEGSKA in the germline V gene (reference sequence). Trimming removed 6 bases from V and 4 bases from J, with 16 bases in between. The CDR3 has 13 amino acids. CDR3 protein: CSARGGLGYEQYV. DNA for the CDR3: TGCAGTGCACGAGGGGGACTCGGTTACGAGCAGTACGTC.

This chain links TRBV7-9 with TRBJ1-1; D gene unclear. CDR1 SEHNR and CDR2 FQNEAQ come from the germline V gene (reference sequence). Trimming removed 5 bases from V and 1 base from J, with 17 bases in between. This CDR3 spans 16 amino acids. The chain's CDR3 is CASSVQRSLKNTEAFF. The CDR3 DNA sequence: TGTGCCAGCAGCGTCCAACGGTCACTAAAGAACACTGAAGCTTTCTTT.

This clonotype was detected a few times. The chain has TRBV29-1 and TRBJ2-3; TRBD2 matches at 11 bases. V lost 3 bases to trimming and J lost 2 bases; unmatched junction nucleotides: 4. Germline CDR1 reads SQVTM; CDR2 reads ANQGSEA. The CDR3 runs 15 residues. This chain's CDR3 is CSVDGTSGYTDTQYF. The CDR3 nucleotides read TGCAGCGTTGACGGGACTAGCGGATACACAGATACGCAGTATTTT.

This chain uses TRBV3-1 with TRBJ2-5, with 9 bases aligning to TRBD2. Trimming at V came to 5 bases and at J to 5 bases, leaving 12 bases not matched to a gene. CDR3 length: 16 residues. Germline V gives CDR1 LGHDT, CDR2 YNNKEL (reference sequence). This CDR3 is CASSKMRGGLGETQYF. For the CDR3, the DNA is TGTGCCAGCAGCAAAATGCGGGGGGGGCTAGGGGAGACCCAGTACTTC.

This clonotype was seen a few times. The chain has TRBV6-6 and TRBJ2-2; TRBD2 matches at 9 bases. After removal of 6 bases from V and 6 bases from J, the junction contained 8 bases not matched to a gene. This CDR3 is 15 amino acids long. Germline CDR1 MNHNY, CDR2 SVGAGI (reference sequence). CDR3 DNA: TGTGCCAGCAGACAAGCGGGGGGCGAGGCCGGGGAGCTGTTTTTT. It encodes CASRQAGGEAGELFF.

This clonotype has a count of ten or more. The V gene is TRBV4-1, the J gene TRBJ1-1; perhaps TRBD1 as D (5 bases). The CDR3 runs to 13 residues. V was trimmed by 4 bases and J by 8 bases, leaving 14 bases between them. Germline CDR1 is MGHRA and CDR2 is YSYEKL. The CDR3 spells CASSPRASGEAFF. In DNA form, the CDR3 reads TGCGCCAGCAGCCCCAGGGCGTCCGGAGAAGCTTTCTTT.

The genes are TRBV2 and TRBJ2-1, with D perhaps TRBD1 (5 bases). The CDR3 is 18 residues long. Germline V gene sequence: CDR1 SNHLY, CDR2 FYNNEI. V was trimmed by 5 bases and J by 3 bases, leaving 23 bases between them. The CDR3, as DNA: TGTGCCAGCAGTCCGACGGGCAGGGTAAACGCGTACTACAATGAGCAGTTCTTC. Amino acid sequence: CASSPTGRVNAYYNEQFF. The full variable domain, completed using reference TRBV2 and TRBJ2-1, is EPEVTQTPSHQVTQMGQEVILRCVPISNHLYFYWYRQILGQKVEFLVSFYNNEISEKSEIFDDQFSVERPDGSNFTLKIRSTKLEDSAMYFCASSPTGRVNAYYNEQFFGPGTRLTVL.

At least ten counts were recorded for this clonotype. The chain links TRBV5-1 to TRBJ1-1; 7 nucleotides align to TRBD1. V was clipped by 3 bases and J by 1 base; unmatched bases: 3. Per germline, CDR1 SGHRS and CDR2 YFSETQ. There are 14 residues in the CDR3. The CDR3 loop reads CASSSTGRNTEAFF. The DNA of the CDR3 is TGCGCCAGCAGCTCGACAGGGAGGAACACTGAAGCTTTCTTT.

There are a few counts of this clonotype. V is TRBV19 and J is TRBJ1-4; the D gene is possibly TRBD1 (5 bases). The CDR3 runs to 14 residues. Between the trimmed V and J ends, which lost 6 bases and 10 bases, there was a span of 18 bases. Looked up from germline, CDR1 is LNHDA and CDR2 is SQIVND (reference sequence). CDR3 loop: CASRFGTALGKLFF. The CDR3, as DNA: TGTGCCAGTAGGTTCGGGACTGCCCTTGGAAAACTGTTTTTT.

The rearrangement links TRBV6-2 or TRBV6-3 to TRBJ2-1; D call uncertain. CDR3 length equals 13 residues. CDR1 is MNHEY, CDR2 SVGEGT, per germline. V dropped 6 bases and J dropped 7 bases, with 13 bases sitting between them. CDR3 nucleotide sequence: TGTGCCAGCAGCCGGGCGACACTTAATGAGCAGTTCTTC. Its protein product is CASSRATLNEQFF.

The gene calls are TRBV4-2 and TRBJ2-3; TRBD1 is a possible D gene (5 bases). V lost 1 base and J lost 1, with 9 bases in between. The germline V gene has CDR1 LGHNA and CDR2 YNFKEQ. The CDR3 runs to 15 residues. As DNA, the CDR3 is TGTGCCAGCAGCCAAGTAGGGGCTCGCACAGATACGCAGTATTTT. As protein: CASSQVGARTDTQYF.

The rearrangement links TRBV12-3 or TRBV12-4 to TRBJ2-2; D remains ambiguous. The CDR3 totals 13 residues. V gave up 6 bases and J gave up 3 bases, with 8 bases separating them. The CDR3 DNA is TGTGCCAGCAGCCCTGCATACACCGGGGAGCTGTTTTTT. Its protein is CASSPAYTGELFF.

The rearrangement joins TRBV27 to TRBJ1-5, with D perhaps matching TRBD1 (5 bases). This CDR3 has 13 residues. Trimming removed 5 bases from V and 8 bases from J, with 13 bases in between. CDR1 and CDR2 from the germline V gene are MNHEY and SMNVEV (reference sequence). Here the CDR3 reads CASSDGGLKPQHF. Here the CDR3 DNA reads TGTGCCAGCAGTGACGGGGGGTTGAAGCCCCAGCATTTT.

About this clonotype: At one of its ends the junction is not consistent with the germline gene, which may arise from a read error. The J gene is TRBJ2-3, the V gene TRBV4-2, with 9 bases fitting TRBD2. CDR1 is LGHNA, CDR2 YNFKEQ, per germline. CDR3 length equals 15 residues. The CDR3 nucleotides are TGTGCCAGCTGCCAAGCGGGGGGTCTAACAGATACGCAGTATTTT. It translates to CASCQAGGLTDTQYF.

The chain uses TRBV27 and TRBJ2-3; D possibly matches TRBD1 or TRBD2 (6 bases each). Deletions cut 4 bases from V and 4 bases from J, with 12 bases between. The CDR3 length is 14 residues. The V gene's germline CDR1 is MNHEY and CDR2 SMNVEV (reference sequence). CDR3 amino acids: CASSSGGVADTQYF. CDR3 nucleotides: TGTGCCAGCAGTTCCGGGGGCGTTGCAGATACGCAGTATTTT.